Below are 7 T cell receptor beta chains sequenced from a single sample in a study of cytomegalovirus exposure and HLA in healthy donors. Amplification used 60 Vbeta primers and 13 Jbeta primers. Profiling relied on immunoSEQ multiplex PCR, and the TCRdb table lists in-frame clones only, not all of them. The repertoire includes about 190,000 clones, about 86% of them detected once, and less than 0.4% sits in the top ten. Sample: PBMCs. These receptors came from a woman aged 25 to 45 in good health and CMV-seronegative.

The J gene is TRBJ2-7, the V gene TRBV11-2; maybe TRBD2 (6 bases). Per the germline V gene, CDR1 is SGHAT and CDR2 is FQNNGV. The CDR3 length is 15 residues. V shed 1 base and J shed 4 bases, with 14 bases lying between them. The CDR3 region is CASSLGTGVRYEQYF. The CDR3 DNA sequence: TGTGCCAGCAGCTTAGGAACGGGAGTTCGGTACGAGCAGTACTTC.

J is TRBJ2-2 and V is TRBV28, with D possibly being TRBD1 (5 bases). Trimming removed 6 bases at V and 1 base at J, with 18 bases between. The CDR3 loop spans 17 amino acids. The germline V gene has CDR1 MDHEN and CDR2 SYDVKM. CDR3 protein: CASSLSRVMGNTGELFF. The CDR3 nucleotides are TGTGCCAGCAGCCTAAGCAGGGTGATGGGGAACACCGGGGAGCTGTTTTTT.

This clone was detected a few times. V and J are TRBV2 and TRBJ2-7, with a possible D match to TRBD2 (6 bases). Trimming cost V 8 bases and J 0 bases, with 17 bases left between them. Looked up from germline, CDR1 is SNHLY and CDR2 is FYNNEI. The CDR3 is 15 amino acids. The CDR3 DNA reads TGTGCCAGCTTATCGCCTAGCGCAAACTCCTACGAGCAGTACTTC. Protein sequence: CASLSPSANSYEQYF.

The CDR3 spells CASKVDSIPYEQYF. In nucleotides, the CDR3 is TGTGCCAGCAAGGTCGATAGCATACCCTACGAGCAGTACTTC. V gene TRBV28 combines with J gene TRBJ2-7; D ambiguous. V dropped 7 bases and J dropped 2 bases, with 15 bases sitting between them. The CDR3 totals 14 residues. In germline, CDR1 is MDHEN, CDR2 SYDVKM.

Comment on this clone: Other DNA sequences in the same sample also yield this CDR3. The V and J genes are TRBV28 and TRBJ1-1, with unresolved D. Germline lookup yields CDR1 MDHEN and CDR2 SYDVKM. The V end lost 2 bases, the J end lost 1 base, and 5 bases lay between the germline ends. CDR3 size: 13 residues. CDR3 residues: CASSLPGNTEAFF. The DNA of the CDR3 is TGTGCCAGCAGTTTACCCGGGAACACTGAAGCTTTCTTT.

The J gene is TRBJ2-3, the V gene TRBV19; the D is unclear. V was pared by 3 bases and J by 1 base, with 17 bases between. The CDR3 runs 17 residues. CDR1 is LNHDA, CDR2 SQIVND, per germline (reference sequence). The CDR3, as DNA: TGTGCCAGTAGTATCCGAGTGTTTGAAATTGGCACAGATACGCAGTATTTT. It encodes CASSIRVFEIGTDTQYF.

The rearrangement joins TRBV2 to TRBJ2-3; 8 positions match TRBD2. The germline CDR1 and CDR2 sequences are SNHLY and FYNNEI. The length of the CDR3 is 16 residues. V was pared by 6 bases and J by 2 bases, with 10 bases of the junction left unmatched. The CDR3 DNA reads TGTGCCAGCAGGGCGATGAGCGGGGGTTTCACAGATACGCAGTATTTT. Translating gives CASRAMSGGFTDTQYF. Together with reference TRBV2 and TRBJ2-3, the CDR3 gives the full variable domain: EPEVTQTPSHQVTQMGQEVILRCVPISNHLYFYWYRQILGQKVEFLVSFYNNEISEKSEIFDDQFSVERPDGSNFTLKIRSTKLEDSAMYFCASRAMSGGFTDTQYFGPGTRLTVL.